This TCR beta chain originates from a study of blood T cell repertoires in COVID-19. Study context: Sites across the United States, Italy and Spain contributed samples from acute and convalescent COVID-19.

Per the study methods: Amplification of reference gene primers was used by the study to estimate nucleated cell counts. Using immunoSEQ multiplex PCR, the repertoire was profiled, and TCRdb retains in-frame clones only, with some absent. The D gene and trimming were derived from the DNA, and the V and J assignments and clone size from that table. The sample yields around 130,000 clones, roughly 86% seen once. This TCR was recovered from a human donor in a cohort sampled during active COVID-19. Sequencing input: peripheral blood.

The CDR3 loop is CASSLGASEKLFF. DNA of the CDR3: TGTGCCAGCAGCTTAGGGGCGAGTGAAAAACTGTTTTTT. The rearrangement uses TRBV7-2 and TRBJ1-4; D uncertain. Germline-derived CDR1 and CDR2 are SGHTA and FQGNSA. This CDR3 is built from 13 residues. V shed 1 base and J shed 7 bases, with 7 bases lying between them.